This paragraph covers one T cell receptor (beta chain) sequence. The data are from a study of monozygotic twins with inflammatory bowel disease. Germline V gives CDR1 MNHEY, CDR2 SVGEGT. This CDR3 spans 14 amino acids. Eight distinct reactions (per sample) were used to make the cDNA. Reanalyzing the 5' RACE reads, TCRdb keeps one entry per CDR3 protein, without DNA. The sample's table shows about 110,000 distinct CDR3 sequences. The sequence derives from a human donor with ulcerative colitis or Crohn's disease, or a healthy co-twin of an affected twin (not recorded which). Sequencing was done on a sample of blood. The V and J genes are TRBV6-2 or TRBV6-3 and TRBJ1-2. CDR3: CASRFPQQFYGYTF.